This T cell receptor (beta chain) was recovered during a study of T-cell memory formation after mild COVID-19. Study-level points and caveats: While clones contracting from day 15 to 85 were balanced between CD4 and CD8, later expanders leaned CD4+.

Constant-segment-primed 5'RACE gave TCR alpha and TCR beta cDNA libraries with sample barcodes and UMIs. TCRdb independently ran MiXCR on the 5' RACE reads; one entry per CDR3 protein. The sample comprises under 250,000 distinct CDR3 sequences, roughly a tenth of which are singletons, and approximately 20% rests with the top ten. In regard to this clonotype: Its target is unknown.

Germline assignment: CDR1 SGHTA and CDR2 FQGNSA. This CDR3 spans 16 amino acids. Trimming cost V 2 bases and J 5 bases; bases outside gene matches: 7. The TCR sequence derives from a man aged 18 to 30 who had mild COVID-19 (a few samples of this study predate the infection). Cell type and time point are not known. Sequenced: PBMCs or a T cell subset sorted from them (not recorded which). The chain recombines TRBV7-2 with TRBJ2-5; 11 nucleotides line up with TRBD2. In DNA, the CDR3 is TGTGCCAGCAGCTTATGGACTAGCGGGCCCTCGGAGACCCAGTACTTC. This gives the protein CASSLWTSGPSETQYF.